This T cell receptor beta chain was retrieved from a study of blood T cell repertoires in COVID-19. Clones were read by immunoSEQ multiplex PCR, and TCRdb kept only the in-frame ones, dropping some. The top ten clones hold 6.5% to 9% of a sample with 200,000 to 250,000 clones, 81% of them seen once. The CDR3 sequence is 16 residues long. V lost 7 bases to trimming and J lost 4 bases, with 17 bases between them. Looked up from germline, CDR1 is MNHEY and CDR2 is SMNVEV (reference sequence). The sequenced material came from peripheral blood. This rearrangement joins TRBV27 to TRBJ2-6; the D is unclear. This clonotype was obtained from an elderly woman with COVID-19, enrolled during active disease. The DNA of the CDR3 is TGTGCCAGCAACGCTGTCAGGCCGGAAGGGGCCAACGTCCTGACTTTC. It translates to CASNAVRPEGANVLTF.